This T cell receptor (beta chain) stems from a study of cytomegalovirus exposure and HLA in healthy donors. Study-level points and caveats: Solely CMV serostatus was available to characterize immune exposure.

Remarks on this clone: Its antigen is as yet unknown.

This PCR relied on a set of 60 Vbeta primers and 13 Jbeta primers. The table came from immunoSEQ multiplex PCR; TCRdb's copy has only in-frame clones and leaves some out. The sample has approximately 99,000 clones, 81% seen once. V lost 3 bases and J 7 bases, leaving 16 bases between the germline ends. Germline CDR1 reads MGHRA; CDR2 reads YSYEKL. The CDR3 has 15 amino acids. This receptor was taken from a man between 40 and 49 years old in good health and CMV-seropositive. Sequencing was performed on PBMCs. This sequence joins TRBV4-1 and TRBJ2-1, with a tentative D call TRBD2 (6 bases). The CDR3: CASSHRDFKGNEQFF. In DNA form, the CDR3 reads TGCGCCAGCAGCCACCGGGACTTCAAGGGGAATGAGCAGTTCTTC.